A single sample gave rise to the 2 T cell receptor beta chains below, sequenced in a study of CD8 T cells in ankylosing spondylitis. From the 5' RACE reads, TCRdb called clonotypes with MiXCR, one entry per CDR3 protein. The sample lists around 330,000 distinct CDR3 sequences, 11% occurring once. The sample was blood, either unsorted or a sorted T cell fraction (not recorded which). The receptors come from a female donor with ankylosing spondylitis or in good health (not recorded which).

Worth noting for this clonotype: This may be a read error, as it is one base from a much larger clone. This chain connects TRBV15 to TRBJ2-7; 7 nucleotides align to TRBD2. The CDR3 spans 15 residues. In germline, CDR1 is LNHNV, CDR2 YYDKDF (reference sequence). CDR3 in amino acids: CPTSRGAPGGYEQYF. CDR3 in DNA: TGTCCCACCAGCAGAGGTGCTCCGGGGGGATACGAGCAGTACTTC.

The V and J genes are TRBV12-3 or TRBV12-4 and TRBJ1-1; TRBD1 might be the D (5 bases). The CDR3 has 13 residues. V was trimmed by 5 bases and J by 6 bases, leaving 13 bases between them. CDR3 nucleotide sequence: TGTGCCAGCAGTCCCCCTATCAGGGCTGAAGCTTTCTTT. Amino acids: CASSPPIRAEAFF.